This note documents a single T cell receptor (beta chain) sequence. Additional DNA sequences in this sample encode the identical CDR3. The data derive from a study of shared clonotypes between healthy human individuals. Sequencing used immunoSEQ multiplex PCR; TCRdb keeps in-frame clones, though not all of them. Here the sample spans about 2,100,000 clones, about 92% being singletons. Naive CD8 isolation took CD45RO-negative cells positively selected for CCR7 and excluded terminally differentiated effector memory CD45RA+ cells. The sequencing input was naive CD8+ T cells from PBMCs. The clonotype originates from a man between 18 and 35 years old in good health. Some clones in this sample may be carry-over from other donors' samples.

The CDR3 is CASSWGSSYNEQFF. CDR3 nucleotides: TGTGCCAGCAGCTGGGGGAGCTCCTACAATGAGCAGTTCTTC. V and J are TRBV27 and TRBJ2-1, with D possibly called TRBD1 or TRBD2 (5 bases each). The CDR3 contains 14 residues. The germline V and J ends were trimmed by 6 bases and 0 bases, with 9 bases remaining between them. Germline values: CDR1 MNHEY, CDR2 SMNVEV (reference sequence).